A selection of T cell receptor beta chains follows, all from one sample in a study of brain T cells in children with intractable seizures. The assay was immunoSEQ multiplex PCR, and TCRdb's table has in-frame clones only and misses some. The sample has around 340,000 clones, about 93% seen once. The sample consisted of peripheral blood, taken roughly 5 months after surgery. These receptors were obtained from a boy in the first two years of life with tuberous sclerosis and intractable seizures. The conserved cysteine and the conserved F or W are not part of the CDR3 here. Fields, in order: J gene, V gene, CDR3 protein.

>TRBJ2-7|TRBV30
AWRLSGSYEQY
>TRBJ1-1|TRBV5-1
ASIDTGSGTEAF
>TRBJ1-4|TRBV18
ASSPDGGQGLNEKLF
>TRBJ2-7|TRBV10-3
AISESRDRDEQY
>TRBJ2-3|TRBV2
ASSDPGGGGGPDTQY
>TRBJ1-3|TRBV7-2
ASSPEEGNTIY
>TRBJ2-3|TRBV20-1
SATRTDTQY
>TRBJ1-1|TRBV7-9
ASSFANTEAF
>TRBJ2-3|TRBV5-1
ASSFGAGEVDTQY
>TRBJ2-1|TRBV19
ASIGTSGYNEQF
>TRBJ2-7|TRBV24-1
ATSDADRDEQY
>TRBJ2-7|TRBV18
ASSPRDRGHEQY
>TRBJ2-1|TRBV19
ASSLLPDGPYNEQF
>TRBJ2-7|TRBV5-1
ASSFGLAGEHEQY
>TRBJ2-3|TRBV18
ASSPTSGGSSTDTQY
>TRBJ1-2|TRBV6-5
ASSYSAGGAYGYT
>TRBJ2-7|TRBV18
ASSPAGGSYEQY
>TRBJ2-4|TRBV6-5
ASQGSPGQNIQY
>TRBJ1-2|TRBV5-8
ASSSDRAGGYT
>TRBJ1-2|TRBV20-1
TINRDYGYT
>TRBJ2-4|TRBV10-1
ASQGTGEENIQY
>TRBJ1-1|TRBV6-5
ASRKGNEAF
>TRBJ2-1|TRBV28
ASSPRTAFEF
>TRBJ1-5|TRBV6-2/TRBV6-3
ASSYAKQTYSNQPQH
>TRBJ2-4|TRBV29-1
SVADSVVKNIQY
>TRBJ2-1|TRBV5-1
ASRRGGPYNEQF
>TRBJ2-1|TRBV19
ASSTAGTVGEQF
>TRBJ1-3|TRBV7-6
ASSPNPLTPTGNTIY
>TRBJ1-2|TRBV7-8
ASSLALSLYGGLANYGYT
>TRBJ2-5|TRBV19
ASSIKTGGETQY
>TRBJ2-3|TRBV18
ASSPSGEGTDTQY
>TRBJ2-2|TRBV9
ASSVAIGQATGELF
>TRBJ2-5|TRBV5-5
ASSPIAGGQETQY
>TRBJ1-4|TRBV12-3/TRBV12-4
ASSDTEKLF
>TRBJ2-1|TRBV28
ASSLVLASGRRSEQF
>TRBJ1-2|TRBV6-5
ASSSTGAGGYT
>TRBJ1-2|TRBV3-1/TRBV3-2
ASSQKFTGEGGYT
>TRBJ1-2|TRBV9
ASSARQGLGYT
>TRBJ1-4|TRBV15
ATSRETATNEKLF
>TRBJ1-2|TRBV19
ASSDRLIYGYT
>TRBJ2-3|TRBV5-6
ASSMPSGGDTDTQY
>TRBJ2-7|TRBV12-3/TRBV12-4
ASRHDGYEQY
>TRBJ1-2|TRBV24-1
ATSDSGQAEGRYT
>TRBJ2-7|TRBV6-6
ASSPPDRTYEQY